Shown below are 19 T cell receptor beta chains from a single sample sequenced in a study of blood T cell repertoires in COVID-19. Repertoires were generated with immunoSEQ multiplex PCR, while TCRdb's copy carries only in-frame clones and drops some. Seen here are around 140,000 clones, 75% to 80% observed once, and the top ten hold roughly 2.9%. Source material: PBMCs or T cells enriched from blood (not recorded which). These receptor sequences come from a woman aged 45-65 years who had recovered from COVID-19.

The J gene is TRBJ1-1, the V gene TRBV5-1, with D unclear. V lost 1 base and J 0 bases, leaving 13 bases between the germline ends. The germline gives CDR1 SGHRS, CDR2 YFSETQ. The CDR3 is 16 amino acids. CDR3 loop: CASSLLGGSMNTEAFF. The CDR3 DNA reads TGCGCCAGCAGCTTGCTTGGAGGATCAATGAACACTGAAGCTTTCTTT.

DNA of the CDR3: TGTGCCAGCAGACCAGTAGCGGGGGGTGTCTACGAGCAGTACTTC. Translation: CASRPVAGGVYEQYF. J is TRBJ2-7 and V is TRBV6-5; TRBD2 agrees at 10 bases. CDR3 length: 15 amino acids. Germline V gene data show CDR1 as MNHEY and CDR2 as SVGAGI. The trim removed 6 bases at V and 3 bases at J, leaving 8 bases unmatched.

The rearrangement links TRBV5-1 to TRBJ1-2; 8 nucleotides line up with TRBD1. Unmatched junction bases numbered 8, after V lost 4 bases and J lost 0 bases. Germline V gives CDR1 SGHRS, CDR2 YFSETQ. The CDR3 extends over 16 amino acids. The CDR3 nucleotides are TGCGCCAGCAGCCGTGATGGGACAGGCTCTAACTATGGCTACACCTTC. The encoded protein is CASSRDGTGSNYGYTF.

This clone was seen more than once but under ten times. The chain employs TRBV7-8 and TRBJ2-5; 8 nucleotides agree with TRBD2. From germline, CDR1 is SGHVS and CDR2 FQNEAQ. The CDR3 totals 16 residues. Germline trimming cut 5 bases from V and 5 bases from J; bases unmatched to any gene: 13. The CDR3 loop reads CASSARQVGGDETQYF. CDR3 sequence (DNA): TGTGCCAGCAGCGCGAGACAAGTCGGGGGGGATGAGACCCAGTACTTC. Variable domain in full (rest from reference TRBV7-8 and TRBJ2-5): GAGVSQSPRYKVAKRGQDVALRCDPISGHVSLFWYQQALGQGPEFLTYFQNEAQLDKSGLPSDRFFAERPEGSVSTLKIQRTQQEDSAVYLCASSARQVGGDETQYFGPGTRLLVL.

The V and J genes are TRBV14 and TRBJ2-7; 12 bases map to TRBD2. Per the germline V gene, CDR1 is SGHDN and CDR2 is FVKESK. CDR3 length: 17 residues. Trimming took 4 bases from V and 2 from J; bases not matched to a gene: 9. The CDR3 loop reads CASSRTRLAGDPYEQYF. In DNA, the CDR3 is TGTGCCAGCAGCCGAACTAGACTAGCGGGAGACCCCTACGAGCAGTACTTC.

CDR3 bases: TGTGCCAGCAGCGCCCTAGGGGTATCCACCGGGGAGCTGTTTTTT. Amino acid sequence: CASSALGVSTGELFF. The V call is TRBV7-3, the J call TRBJ2-2, with D possibly matching TRBD1 (5 bases). Trimming took off 5 bases at V and 4 bases at J, with 14 bases between the two ends. The germline gives CDR1 SGHTA, CDR2 FQGTGA. The CDR3 loop spans 15 amino acids.

The chain carries TRBV3-1 (or the pseudogene TRBV3-2) and TRBJ1-2; 7 bases match TRBD1. Germline values: CDR1 LGHDT, CDR2 YNNKEL (reference sequence). Trimming cost V 4 bases and J 8 bases; bases outside gene matches: 4. This CDR3 spans 12 amino acids. CDR3 sequence: CASSLGTEGYTF. The DNA for the CDR3 is TGTGCCAGCAGCCTTGGGACAGAGGGCTACACCTTC.

The chain combines TRBV4-2 with TRBJ1-6, with 9 bases that match TRBD1. In germline, CDR1 is LGHNA, CDR2 YNFKEQ. The junction had 4 bases not matched to a gene; V was cut back by 0 bases and J by 7 bases. This CDR3 is built from 16 residues. CDR3: CASSQEGGTGNSPLHF. The CDR3 DNA reads TGTGCCAGCAGCCAAGAGGGGGGGACAGGGAATTCACCCCTCCACTTT.

The gene calls are TRBV7-8 and TRBJ1-1; TRBD1 aligns across 7 bases. The CDR3 has 15 residues. Germline loops: CDR1 SGHVS, CDR2 FQNEAQ. The CDR3 coding sequence is TGTGCTACCTTCAAGCTGGGTCAGGGGGGCACTGAAGCTTTCTTT. Encoded protein: CATFKLGQGGTEAFF.

The gene calls are TRBV5-4 and TRBJ2-3; tentative D call: TRBD2 (6 bases). The CDR3 sequence is 16 residues long. Germline-derived CDR1 and CDR2 are SGHNT and YYREEE (reference sequence). V gave up 4 bases and J gave up 1 base, with 16 bases separating them. The CDR3 region has the DNA TGTGCCAGCAGCCTCACGCGGGGCGCGGGCACAGATACGCAGTATTTT. Translation gives CASSLTRGAGTDTQYF.

The chain recombines TRBV29-1 with TRBJ1-1; 11 bases are shared with TRBD1. The CDR3 runs to 12 residues. In germline, CDR1 is SQVTM, CDR2 ANQGSEA. The V gene end was trimmed by 6 bases and the J gene end by 3 bases; junction bases not matched to a gene: 0. The CDR3 bases are TGCAGCGTGGGACAGGGGGACACTGAAGCTTTCTTT. Residues: CSVGQGDTEAFF.

The chain combines TRBV29-1 with TRBJ1-5, with TRBD1 as a possible D gene (5 bases). The germline gives CDR1 SQVTM, CDR2 ANQGSEA. Trimming took 2 bases from V and 2 from J, leaving 7 bases between them. CDR3 size: 13 residues. The CDR3 here is CSVETGRNQPQHF. The CDR3 nucleotides are TGCAGCGTTGAAACAGGACGCAATCAGCCCCAGCATTTT.

This chain connects TRBV7-9 to TRBJ1-4, with TRBD1 as a possible D gene (5 bases). The germline CDR1 and CDR2 sequences are SEHNR and FQNEAQ (reference sequence). Trimming removed 5 bases at V and 3 bases at J, with 13 bases between. This CDR3 is built from 15 residues. The CDR3 nucleotides are TGTGCCAGCAGCGTAGACAGCTCGGCTAATGAAAAACTGTTTTTT. The encoded protein is CASSVDSSANEKLFF.

V and J are TRBV7-3 and TRBJ2-1, with 11 bases that match TRBD2. Unmatched junction bases numbered 6, after V lost 5 bases and J lost 6 bases. Germline V gene lookup returns CDR1 SGHTA and CDR2 FQGTGA. CDR3 length: 15 residues. DNA for the CDR3: TGTGCCAGCAGCATTAGCGGGAGGGAGGGCAATGAGCAGTTCTTC. This sequence encodes CASSISGREGNEQFF.

The rearrangement uses TRBV6-6 and TRBJ2-7; D gene uncertain. Germline V gives CDR1 MNHNY, CDR2 SVGAGI (reference sequence). V was clipped by 4 bases and J by 3 bases, with 13 bases between them. The CDR3 is made up of 14 amino acids. The CDR3 loop is CASSSPNSGYEQYF. The CDR3 DNA reads as TGTGCCAGCAGTTCCCCGAACTCCGGCTACGAGCAGTACTTC.

V and J are TRBV7-8 and TRBJ2-7; 8 nucleotides agree with TRBD2. CDR3 size: 15 residues. From germline, CDR1 is SGHVS and CDR2 FQNEAQ. V lost 2 bases and J lost 7; bases outside the gene matches: 10. The CDR3 nucleotides are TGTGCCAGCAGCTTATCGGTGTTAGCGGGACAAGAGCAGTACTTC. Amino acid sequence: CASSLSVLAGQEQYF.

The chain joins TRBV10-3 to TRBJ2-7; 7 bases are shared with TRBD2. J gave up 3 bases and V 7 bases, and 6 bases lay outside the gene matches. Germline CDR1 is ENHRY and CDR2 is SYGVKD. CDR3 length equals 13 residues. For the CDR3, the DNA is TGTGCCATCACCCGGGGGGAGAACTACGAGCAGTACTTC. It yields the protein CAITRGENYEQYF.

The gene calls are TRBV5-1 and TRBJ2-2; TRBD2 is a possible D gene (5 bases). Germline V CDR1 and CDR2: SGHRS, YFSETQ. CDR3 length: 16 residues. The germline V and J ends were trimmed by 0 bases and 6 bases, with 15 bases remaining between them. For the CDR3, the DNA is TGCGCCAGCAGCTTGGTAGTACGGGCGGGCTCCGGGGAGCTGTTTTTT. Translated: CASSLVVRAGSGELFF.

The V and J genes are TRBV25-1 and TRBJ1-2; 8 bases fit TRBD1. The length of the CDR3 is 13 residues. The V and J ends lost 4 bases and 5 bases, in that order; junction bases with no gene match: 3. Germline V CDR1 and CDR2: MGHDK, SYGVNS. This CDR3 reads CASSARTGYGYTF. The CDR3 DNA reads TGTGCCAGCAGTGCCCGGACAGGGTATGGCTACACCTTC.